The clone carrying this T cell receptor (beta chain) was observed a single time. This CDR3 is 15 amino acids long. Germline CDR1 is MNHNS and CDR2 is SASEGT. Trimming stripped 7 bases from V and 5 bases from J, with 20 bases between. This sample was included in a study of T cells in localized non-small cell lung cancer. Measured with immunoSEQ multiplex PCR; TCRdb has only the in-frame clones, and not every one. The data hold approximately 41,000 clones, with roughly nine tenths observed a single time. The clonotype comes from a woman aged 40-70 years with stage II lung adenocarcinoma. The sample consisted of PBMCs, taken before any cancer treatment. The rearrangement joins TRBV6-1 to TRBJ2-5; a possible D gene is TRBD2 (6 bases). The CDR3 DNA is TGTGCCAGCACCCCACCCCGGGGAGGCACGGAGACCCAGTACTTC. This encodes CASTPPRGGTETQYF.